One T cell receptor beta chain is described in this entry. The antigen remains undetermined. The data derive from a study of OX40 agonist ivuxolimab in advanced cancers. Study-level points and caveats: More expanded clones were found, on average, in CD8+ than in CD4+ T cells.

Germline loops: CDR1 ENHRY, CDR2 SYGVKD. The CDR3 length is 15 residues. V was pared by 4 bases and J by 3 bases, with 15 bases between. Sequencing was performed with immunoSEQ multiplex PCR; in TCRdb, only in-frame clones are kept and a portion is missing. The repertoire has fewer than 85,000 clones, roughly 86% of them found once; the top ten carry more than 2.5%. J is TRBJ1-1 and V is TRBV10-3; D is unclear. The sequence derives from an adult with an advanced solid tumor such as melanoma, head and neck, liver or kidney cancer. The sample in question was CD4+ or CD8+ T cells sorted from blood, obtained in a trial of the OX40 agonist ivuxolimab. DNA of the CDR3: TGTGCCATCAGTGGAGGACTACTACGGGACACTGAAGCTTTCTTT. It translates to CAISGGLLRDTEAFF.